These T cell receptor beta chains were read from a single sample in a study of shared clonotypes between healthy human individuals. Assay: immunoSEQ multiplex PCR; the TCRdb copy retains only in-frame clones and omits some. The table records around 700,000 clones, under 80% of them present only once. Sample: memory CD4+ T cells sorted from blood. Source of these receptors: a woman aged 25 to 39 in good health. CDR3s leave out the opening cysteine and the closing phenylalanine or tryptophan. Size is omitted from some rows. Given values are once, few, many or a class for expanded clones.

v_call | clone_size | cdr3_length | cdr3_aa
TRBV19 | - | 11 | ASSLRRGDTQY
TRBV23-1 | - | 13 | ASRSSGRREETQY
TRBV7-9 | - | 14 | ASSPTRGRLDYEQY
TRBV23-1 | - | 13 | AISGLAGPSYEQY
TRBV11-2 | - | 15 | ASSLRLGQGWNTEAF
TRBV5-1 | - | 11 | ASTSPGGATQY
TRBV6-1 | - | 10 | ASPGRNYGYT
TRBV7-6 | - | 13 | ASSLESREYNEQF
TRBV28 | few | 10 | ASSSGAYGYT
TRBV7-2 | - | 11 | ASSERGTDTQY
TRBV5-1 | - | 13 | ASSVSESHPSGYT
TRBV6-1 | - | 12 | ASIGWTFPYEQY
TRBV4-2 | - | 13 | ASSQDKREPNEQF
TRBV6-4 | many | 13 | ASSDSLAGYNEQF
TRBV7-8 | - | 12 | ASSRQGAGNTIY
TRBV6-1 | - | 13 | ASRGALRSNQPQH
TRBV10-3 | - | 12 | AISPGLANNEQF
TRBV5-1 | - | 13 | ASSLGGLAEHEQF
TRBV5-4 | few | 11 | ASSPDRNQPQH
TRBV7-2 | - | 16 | ASSPGPPQTGRNQPQH
TRBV18 | - | 14 | ASSDRTGSSYNEQF
TRBV2 | few | 12 | ASSVRQGNTEAF
TRBV6-5 | - | 10 | ASSRGGNEQF